These 30 T cell receptor beta chains were all obtained from the same sample, sequenced in a study of response to subunit inactivated influenza vaccine. TCRdb re-derived calls from the RT-PCR reads in MiXCR, one entry per CDR3 protein. In the table there are 400,000 to 650,000 distinct CDR3 sequences, approximately 7.7% of which are singletons. The sequencing used PBMCs from blood, collected around 25 months after vaccination. These receptors were taken from a man in his fifties or sixties who received an inactivated influenza vaccine.

In its sample, this clonotype was seen many times. V gene TRBV27 combines with J gene TRBJ2-1, with 11 positions matching TRBD2. The CDR3 consists of 17 residues. J was trimmed by 0 bases and V by 2 bases; bases with no gene match: 3. Germline V gives CDR1 MNHEY, CDR2 SMNVEV (reference sequence). DNA for the CDR3: TGTGCCAGCAGTTTAACTAGCGGGGGCTACTCCTACAATGAGCAGTTCTTC. This gives the protein CASSLTSGGYSYNEQFF.

This clonotype was observed many times. The chain is built from TRBV29-1 and TRBJ2-1, with TRBD1 identical over 8 bases. The CDR3 is 17 amino acids. Germline values: CDR1 SQVTM, CDR2 ANQGSEA. Germline trimming cut 0 bases from V and 5 bases from J; bases unmatched to any gene: 12. CDR3 region: CSVEDLNQGAMDNEQFF. CDR3 DNA sequence: TGCAGCGTTGAAGATCTTAATCAGGGGGCGATGGACAATGAGCAGTTCTTC.

Many counts were recorded for this clonotype. V and J are TRBV21-1 and TRBJ1-5; the table's TRBD1 call for D was not verified on the DNA. TRBV21-1 is annotated as a pseudogene. This CDR3 is built from 18 residues. CDR3 in amino acids: CASSSRDRDRYSNQPQHF. The CDR3 region has the DNA TGTGCCAGCAGCTCCCGGGACAGGGACAGGTATAGCAATCAGCCCCAGCATTTT.

This clonotype was observed at least ten times. The chain couples TRBV20-1 to TRBJ2-7; D tentatively fits TRBD1 or TRBD2 (6 bases each). Per the germline V gene, CDR1 is DFQATT and CDR2 is SNEGSKA (reference sequence). The germline V and J ends were trimmed by 6 bases and 0 bases, with 15 bases remaining between them. The length of the CDR3 is 14 residues. In DNA form, the CDR3 reads TGCAGTGCATCGAAGGGGGGATTCTCCTACGAGCAGTACTTC. This codes for CSASKGGFSYEQYF.

This clonotype was recorded a few times. The rearrangement joins TRBV27 to TRBJ2-5, with TRBD2 matching over 8 bases. Germline CDR1 and CDR2: MNHEY and SMNVEV (reference sequence). The CDR3 length is 16 residues. Unmatched junction bases numbered 13, after V lost 6 bases and J lost 4 bases. The CDR3 nucleotides are TGTGCCAGCAGGGATGGCGGGAGGAGTGGCGTAGAGACCCAGTACTTC. Amino acid sequence: CASRDGGRSGVETQYF.

This clonotype was recorded many times. The chain employs TRBV7-9 and TRBJ1-1; D is undetermined. This CDR3 contains 13 residues. Germline V gene lookup returns CDR1 SEHNR and CDR2 FQNEAQ (reference sequence). Trimming removed 2 bases from V and 8 bases from J, with 12 bases in between. For the CDR3, the DNA is TGTGCCAGCAGCTTAAGCAGCAGCCTAGAAGCTTTCTTT. This gives the protein CASSLSSSLEAFF.

This clonotype was seen a few times. The chain's CDR3 is CASNRQSQNTQYF. Written as DNA, the CDR3 is TGTGCCAGCAATCGACAGAGCCAGAATACGCAGTATTTT. The chain uses TRBV6-2 or TRBV6-3 and TRBJ2-3; tentatively, D is TRBD1 (5 bases). V lost 7 bases, J lost 7 bases, and 15 bases lay in between. The germline V gene encodes CDR1 MNHEY and CDR2 SVGEGT. This CDR3 has 13 residues.

V is TRBV7-9 and J is TRBJ2-2; D is tentatively TRBD1 or TRBD2 (7 bases each). Trimming left V 7 bases short and J 3 bases short, with 12 bases between. CDR3 size: 14 residues. CDR1 SEHNR and CDR2 FQNEAQ come from the germline V gene (reference sequence). The CDR3 loop reads CASNQGGDTGELFF. For the CDR3, the DNA is TGTGCCAGCAACCAGGGGGGGGACACCGGGGAGCTGTTTTTT.

CDR3 in amino acids: CSARDRMTGYTGELFF. The DNA of the CDR3 is TGCAGTGCTAGAGATCGTATGACAGGTTACACCGGGGAGCTGTTTTTT. This chain connects TRBV20-1 to TRBJ2-2, with TRBD1 as a possible D gene (6 bases). CDR3 length: 16 amino acids. The germline gives CDR1 DFQATT, CDR2 SNEGSKA (reference sequence). The V end was cut by 0 bases, the J end by 3 bases, with 14 bases between.

This clonotype was observed a few times. The junction departs from germline at one end; a sequencing error may be responsible. The V call is TRBV20-1, the J call TRBJ2-5, with 13 bases identical to TRBD2. CDR3 length: 14 amino acids. Germline V gene lookup returns CDR1 DFQATT and CDR2 SNEGSKA (reference sequence). This CDR3 is CSARGLAGAETQYF. The CDR3 DNA follows: TGCAGTGCGAGAGGACTAGCGGGAGCTGAGACCCAGTACTTC.

The V gene is TRBV7-9, the J gene TRBJ2-6; D perhaps matches TRBD1 (6 bases). The CDR3 covers 14 residues. Germline V lookup: CDR1 SEHNR, CDR2 FQNEAQ (reference sequence). V was shortened by 7 bases and J by 4 bases, with 11 bases between the two germline ends. The CDR3 is CASTTGSGANVLTF. In nucleotides, the CDR3 is TGTGCCAGCACAACAGGGTCCGGGGCCAACGTCCTGACTTTC.

CDR3 sequence: CASSPSQGPGVDTQYF. CDR3 DNA sequence: TGTGCCAGCTCCCCAAGTCAAGGTCCCGGGGTAGATACGCAGTATTTT. The rearrangement links TRBV18 to TRBJ2-3; TRBD2 might be the D (5 bases). Germline-derived CDR1 and CDR2 are KGHSH and LQKENI. The CDR3 loop spans 16 amino acids. Deletions cut 6 bases from V and 5 bases from J, with 21 bases between.

This clonotype has a handful of counts. The genes are TRBV7-9 and TRBJ2-1; D not resolved. V was pared by 4 bases and J by 0 bases, with 10 bases between. The CDR3 contains 15 residues. CDR1 is SEHNR and CDR2 is FQNEAQ in the germline V gene (reference sequence). The CDR3 region is CASSSPRVSYNEQFF. CDR3 bases: TGTGCCAGCAGCTCCCCTAGGGTCTCCTACAATGAGCAGTTCTTC.

About this clonotype: Mismatch with germline at one junction end may stem from a read error. The chain carries TRBV7-2 and TRBJ2-7; 8 bases fit TRBD1. Germline assignment: CDR1 SGHTA and CDR2 FQGNSA. This CDR3 comprises 14 residues. CDR3 in DNA: TGTGCCCGCAGCTGGGGACAGGCTTCCTACGAGCAGTACTTC. Protein sequence: CARSWGQASYEQYF. Combining the CDR3 with reference TRBV7-2 and TRBJ2-7 gives the whole variable domain GAGVSQSPSNKVTEKGKDVELRCDPISGHTALYWYRQSLGQGLEFLIYFQGNSAPDKSGLPSDRFSAERTGGSVSTLTIQRTQQEDSAVYLCARSWGQASYEQYFGPGTRLTVT.

At least ten counts were recorded for this clonotype. This sequence joins TRBV3-1 and TRBJ2-1; 10 nucleotides agree with TRBD1. CDR1 LGHDT and CDR2 YNNKEL come from the germline V gene (reference sequence). The junction had 12 bases not matched to a gene; V was cut back by 0 bases and J by 7 bases. This CDR3 is 18 amino acids long. CDR3 nucleotide sequence: TGTGCCAGCAGCCAAGAGGTCCCCGGGACAGGGGTGGTTAATGAGCAGTTCTTC. Amino acid sequence: CASSQEVPGTGVVNEQFF.

V usage is TRBV12-3 or TRBV12-4 and J usage is TRBJ2-3; D gene ambiguous. V was trimmed by 5 bases and J by 4 bases, leaving 22 bases between them. This CDR3 has 17 residues. DNA of the CDR3: TGTGCCAGCAGTCGCCACGCACGTCCCCGTCCCCCAGATACGCAGTATTTT. This gives the protein CASSRHARPRPPDTQYF.

The chain combines TRBV20-1 with TRBJ2-3, with D possibly called TRBD1 or TRBD2 (5 bases each). With 3 bases removed from V and 4 bases from J, the gap between germline ends came to 14 bases. The CDR3 sequence is 14 residues long. Per germline, CDR1 DFQATT and CDR2 SNEGSKA (reference sequence). CDR3 residues: CSARGRERADTQYF. CDR3 DNA: TGCAGTGCTAGGGGCAGGGAGAGGGCAGATACGCAGTATTTT.

This clonotype was counted between two and nine times. The V gene is TRBV10-3, the J gene TRBJ1-6; 7 bases are a match to TRBD1. The V gene end was trimmed by 5 bases and the J gene end by 6 bases; junction bases not matched to a gene: 4. The CDR3 extends over 14 amino acids. Germline assignment: CDR1 ENHRY and CDR2 SYGVKD. CDR3 coding DNA: TGTGCCATCAGTATGACAGGGCCTAATTCACCCCTCCACTTT. The encoded protein is CAISMTGPNSPLHF.

This clonotype occurred a few times. The rearrangement links TRBV25-1 to TRBJ2-1, with D possibly being TRBD2 (6 bases). CDR1 is MGHDK, CDR2 SYGVNS, per germline. CDR3 length: 16 residues. The germline V and J ends were trimmed by 3 bases and 0 bases, with 12 bases remaining between them. CDR3 DNA sequence: TGTGCCAGCAGTGAGGAGGGCAGCTACTCCTACAATGAGCAGTTCTTC. Translated, it gives CASSEEGSYSYNEQFF.

This clonotype was detected many times. The chain employs TRBV4-2 and TRBJ2-3, with 10 bases that match TRBD1. V was clipped by 0 bases and J by 2 bases; unmatched bases: 5. CDR1 is LGHNA and CDR2 is YNFKEQ in the germline V gene. The CDR3 covers 17 residues. The CDR3 region has the DNA TGTGCCAGCAGCCAAGAGGTCGGGACAGGGGCCACAGATACGCAGTATTTT. This codes for CASSQEVGTGATDTQYF.

This clonotype has only a few counts. The gene calls are TRBV29-1 and TRBJ1-2, with TRBD1 identical over 7 bases. J gave up 2 bases and V 8 bases, and 11 bases lay outside the gene matches. The CDR3 is 14 residues long. Per germline, CDR1 SQVTM and CDR2 ANQGSEA. CDR3 DNA sequence: TGCAGCACAACGGGGGACAGAACAAACTATGGCTACACCTTC. This encodes CSTTGDRTNYGYTF.

The V call is TRBV12-3 or TRBV12-4, the J call TRBJ1-2; TRBD1 matches 9 bases. The ends lost 6 bases at V and 6 bases at J; junction bases unmatched: 8. The CDR3 length is 14 residues. CDR3 nucleotides: TGTGCCAGCAGATTTGACAGGGGGGGAGATGGCTACACCTTC. This encodes CASRFDRGGDGYTF.

V is TRBV20-1 and J is TRBJ1-1, with 7 nucleotides matching TRBD1. V was pared by 2 bases and J by 1 base, with 7 bases of the junction left unmatched. Germline V gene sequence: CDR1 DFQATT, CDR2 SNEGSKA (reference sequence). The length of the CDR3 is 15 residues. The CDR3 DNA reads TGCAGTGCTAGATCGGCAGGGGGACAGAACACTGAAGCTTTCTTT. Residues: CSARSAGGQNTEAFF.

This clonotype turned up a few times. The chain uses TRBV19 and TRBJ1-2; TRBD1 matches at 9 bases. With 2 bases clipped from V and 3 bases from J, the junction kept 4 bases outside the gene matches. Looked up from germline, CDR1 is LNHDA and CDR2 is SQIVND (reference sequence). The length of the CDR3 is 15 residues. The DNA for the CDR3 is TGTGCCAGTAGTATAAACAGGGGGCATGACTATGGCTACACCTTC. As protein: CASSINRGHDYGYTF.

About this clonotype itself: A much larger clone differs from this one at a single base, so this may be a read error. The CDR3 loop is CSAPGWSGTETQYF. The CDR3 DNA reads as TGCAGTGCCCCCGGCTGGAGCGGGACAGAGACGCAGTATTTT. The chain links TRBV20-1 to TRBJ2-3, with D tentatively TRBD1 or TRBD2 (7 bases each). From germline, CDR1 is DFQATT and CDR2 SNEGSKA (reference sequence). This CDR3 is 14 amino acids long.

The chain recombines TRBV29-1 with TRBJ2-6; 7 bases map to TRBD1. The length of the CDR3 is 14 residues. J lost 0 bases, V lost 5 bases, and 1 base had no gene match. Germline CDR1 reads SQVTM; CDR2 reads ANQGSEA. The CDR3 bases are TGCAGCGTTTCAGGGGGCTCTGGGGCCAACGTCCTGACTTTC. It is translated as CSVSGGSGANVLTF.

To note about this clonotype: Sequence at one end of the junction differs from germline and may be a read error. The rearrangement links TRBV20-1 to TRBJ2-1; 12 bases line up with TRBD2. Germline assignment: CDR1 DFQATT and CDR2 SNEGSKA (reference sequence). The CDR3 is made up of 16 amino acids. Here the CDR3 reads CCARDSLAGGPNEQFF. DNA for the CDR3: TGCTGTGCTAGAGATTCCCTAGCGGGGGGGCCTAATGAGCAGTTCTTC.

This clonotype was counted only a few times. The chain couples TRBV11-1 to TRBJ2-3, with unresolved D. Trimming stripped 5 bases from V and 3 bases from J, with 15 bases between. Germline lookup yields CDR1 SGHAT and CDR2 FQDESV (reference sequence). This CDR3 is 15 amino acids long. This CDR3 reads CASSPTARGTDTQYF. The DNA of the CDR3 is TGTGCCAGCAGCCCGACGGCGCGAGGAACAGATACGCAGTATTTT.

The table lists this clonotype with a few counts. The chain couples TRBV5-5 to TRBJ1-4, with D unresolved. CDR1 and CDR2 from the germline V gene are SGHKS and YYEKEE (reference sequence). CDR3 length: 14 amino acids. V dropped 0 bases and J dropped 8 bases, with 11 bases sitting between them. CDR3 nucleotides: TGTGCCAGCAGCTTGGGCTTAGGGTCAGAAAAACTGTTTTTT. Its protein is CASSLGLGSEKLFF.

As concerns this clonotype: A much larger clone lies one base from this, so it may be a read error. The gene calls are TRBV5-6 and TRBJ2-7; 8 nucleotides line up with TRBD1. V shed 5 bases, J shed 3 bases, and the junction held 4 bases outside the gene matches. This CDR3 is 13 amino acids long. CDR1 is SGHDT, CDR2 YYEEEE, per germline. CDR3 DNA sequence: TGTGCCAGCAGGGCCGGGACAGGCTACGAGCAGTACTTC. It translates to CASRAGTGYEQYF.